This T cell receptor (beta chain) was profiled in a study of CD8 T cells in ankylosing spondylitis. Study conclusions and caveats: Within ankylosing spondylitis blood, a TCR beta motif made up of eight highly homologous variants appeared to be characteristic. From matched ankylosing spondylitis synovial fluid, disease-linked clones were reportedly recovered at significantly enriched levels.

This clonotype was counted once. As yet, its antigen is unknown. With 3 bases removed from V and 8 bases from J, the gap between germline ends came to 16 bases. CDR3 length: 15 residues. Germline assignment: CDR1 KGHSH and CDR2 LQKENI. Preparation of TCR beta libraries was done by quantitative 5'-RACE with molecular barcodes. TCRdb re-called the 5' RACE reads through MiXCR, storing one row per CDR3 protein. The sample comprises 200,000 to 250,000 distinct CDR3 sequences, 10% of which are singletons, and about a fifth rests with the top ten. Material: blood, either unsorted or a sorted T cell fraction (not recorded which). The rearrangement links TRBV18 to TRBJ1-4; tentatively, D is TRBD1 (6 bases). The source of this sequence is a male donor with ankylosing spondylitis or in good health (not recorded which). The CDR3 coding sequence is TGTGCCAGCTCACCGACCGGGACACGAAAAGAAAAACTGTTTTTT. The encoded protein is CASSPTGTRKEKLFF.